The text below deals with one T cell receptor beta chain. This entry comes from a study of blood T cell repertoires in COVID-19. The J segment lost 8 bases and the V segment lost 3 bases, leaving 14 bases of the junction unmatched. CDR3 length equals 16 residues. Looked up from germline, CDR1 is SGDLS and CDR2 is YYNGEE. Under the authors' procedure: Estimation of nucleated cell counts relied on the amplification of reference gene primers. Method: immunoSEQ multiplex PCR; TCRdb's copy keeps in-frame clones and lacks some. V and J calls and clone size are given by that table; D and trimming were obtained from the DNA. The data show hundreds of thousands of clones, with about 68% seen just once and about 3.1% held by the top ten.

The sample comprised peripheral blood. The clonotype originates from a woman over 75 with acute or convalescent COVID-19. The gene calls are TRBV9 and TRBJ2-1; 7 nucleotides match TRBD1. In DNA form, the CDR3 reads TGTGCCAGCAGCGACTCTGGGACAGCCATGTGGGATGAGCAGTTCTTC. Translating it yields CASSDSGTAMWDEQFF.